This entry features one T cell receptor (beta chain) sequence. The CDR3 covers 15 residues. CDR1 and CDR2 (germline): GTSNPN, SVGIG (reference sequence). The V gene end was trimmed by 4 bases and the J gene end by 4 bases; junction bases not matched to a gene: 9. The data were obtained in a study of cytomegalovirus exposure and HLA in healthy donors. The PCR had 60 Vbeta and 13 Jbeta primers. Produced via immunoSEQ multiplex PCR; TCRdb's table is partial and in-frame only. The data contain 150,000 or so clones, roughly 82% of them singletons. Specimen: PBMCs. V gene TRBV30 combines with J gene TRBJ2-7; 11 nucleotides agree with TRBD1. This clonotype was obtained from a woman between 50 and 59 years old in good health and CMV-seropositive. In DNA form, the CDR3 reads TGTGCCTGGACCCCAGGGACAGGGGGATCTTACGAGCAGTACTTC. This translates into CAWTPGTGGSYEQYF.